The TCR beta chain under discussion was sequenced for a study of follicular helper T cells after annual influenza vaccination. Time point specified: 2013-2014 season, 7 days after vaccination. Germline V gene sequence: CDR1 LNHNV, CDR2 YYDKDF (reference sequence). Deletions cut 0 bases from V and 3 bases from J, with 12 bases between. The CDR3 sequence is 16 residues long. Repertoires were generated with immunoSEQ multiplex PCR, while TCRdb's copy carries only in-frame clones and drops some. The sample contains thousands of clones, approximately 86% of which appear only once. The receptor's source is an adult who received the influenza vaccine. Here the sequenced sample was CXCR5+ CD38- circulating T follicular helper cells from blood, taken 7 days after influenza vaccination. Subset specified: circulating Tfh, non-naive CD4+CXCR5+PD-1+ (ICOS+CD38+ or ICOS-CD38-). The chain combines TRBV15 with TRBJ1-5, with unresolved D. The CDR3 DNA sequence: TGTGCCACCAGCAGAGATTGGGTCGGGGTCAATCAGCCCCAGCATTTT. This translates into CATSRDWVGVNQPQHF.